This TCR beta chain was sequenced during a study of OX40 agonist ivuxolimab in advanced cancers. About the study: Patients undergoing dose escalation presented with hepatocellular carcinoma, melanoma, renal cell or head and neck cancer. Cohort: approximately 83% men, mean age around 55, aged roughly 23 to 90.

V shed 3 bases and J 5 bases; nucleotides not matched to a gene: 0. The CDR3 spans 13 residues. Germline V gene sequence: CDR1 SSHAT, CDR2 FNYEAQ (reference sequence). The method was immunoSEQ multiplex PCR; TCRdb's version includes in-frame clones alone and lacks a portion of them. This sample has 30,000 to 35,000 clones, with approximately 80% found just once. Sequencing used CD4+ or CD8+ T cells sorted from blood, obtained in a trial of the OX40 agonist ivuxolimab. V is TRBV7-7 and J is TRBJ2-5, with 10 nucleotides matching TRBD2. The TCR originated in an adult with an advanced solid tumor such as melanoma, head and neck, liver or kidney cancer. The CDR3 region has the DNA TGTGCCAGCAGCTTGACTAGCGGGGAGACCCAGTACTTC. It encodes CASSLTSGETQYF.